These 11 T cell receptor beta chains were all obtained from the same sample, sequenced in a study of PD-1 blockade in classical Hodgkin lymphoma. The time point here: cycle 4 day 1 (C4D1), after more than 5 weeks of nivolumab. Every one of the patients relapsed after autologous stem cell transplantation (brentuximab vedotin exposure was variable). TCRdb keeps only in-frame clones here, not all; method: immunoSEQ multiplex PCR. Among around 100,000 clones listed, 90% were seen once. The sequences come from peripheral blood mononuclear cells (PBMCs), collected before the fourth cycle of nivolumab. The receptor set was obtained from a human donor with classical Hodgkin lymphoma.

This clone appeared a few times. V gene TRBV10-3 combines with J gene TRBJ1-1, with D possibly matching TRBD1 (6 bases). V was cut by 3 bases and J by 7 bases, with 12 bases left in between. The germline V gene encodes CDR1 ENHRY and CDR2 SYGVKD. The CDR3 sequence is 13 residues long. This chain's CDR3 is CAISEGGLNEAFF. The CDR3 DNA reads as TGTGCCATCAGTGAAGGGGGGCTAAATGAAGCTTTCTTT.

The CDR3 spells CASSNGKGQNGYTF. The CDR3 DNA reads TGTGCCAGCAGCAACGGCAAGGGACAGAATGGCTACACCTTC. This rearrangement joins TRBV7-6 to TRBJ1-2, with TRBD1 matching 7 bases. Germline loops: CDR1 SGHVS, CDR2 FNYEAQ. The trim removed 5 bases at V and 6 bases at J, leaving 9 bases unmatched. The CDR3 loop spans 14 amino acids.

The V call is TRBV19, the J call TRBJ1-4, with D tentatively TRBD1 (5 bases). Germline V CDR1 and CDR2: LNHDA, SQIVND (reference sequence). CDR3 size: 14 residues. The V and J ends lost 3 bases and 10 bases respectively, with 15 bases between them. CDR3: CASSIQGYAGKLFF. The CDR3 region has the DNA TGTGCCAGTAGTATCCAGGGTTACGCTGGAAAACTGTTTTTT.

The chain carries TRBV4-3 and TRBJ2-3; 14 nucleotides line up with TRBD2. Germline-derived CDR1 and CDR2 are LGHNA and YSLEER. Trimming cost V 1 base and J 8 bases; bases outside gene matches: 5. The CDR3 runs 16 residues. CDR3 coding DNA: TGCGCCAGCAGCCAAGGACTAGCGGGGGGGCCGAGTACGCAGTATTTT. Its translation: CASSQGLAGGPSTQYF.

CDR3: CASSVSNQPQHF. The CDR3 DNA is TGTGCCAGCAGCGTTAGCAATCAGCCCCAGCATTTT. This sequence joins TRBV7-9 and TRBJ1-5, with D uncertain. CDR3 size: 12 residues. The ends were cut back, 5 bases at V and 0 bases at J, with 2 bases in the middle. The germline gives CDR1 SEHNR, CDR2 FQNEAQ (reference sequence).

Note on this clone: The same CDR3 also results from other DNA sequences found in this sample. The chain carries TRBV18 and TRBJ1-5; D is unresolved. Per the germline V gene, CDR1 is KGHSH and CDR2 is LQKENI. V lost 2 bases, J lost 0 bases, and 5 bases lay in between. The CDR3 sequence is 14 residues long. The CDR3 protein is CASSPGPSNQPQHF. The CDR3 bases are TGTGCCAGCTCACCAGGCCCTAGCAATCAGCCCCAGCATTTT.

V gene TRBV7-2 combines with J gene TRBJ1-4, with 7 bases matching TRBD1. This CDR3 region has 14 residues. Germline loops: CDR1 SGHTA, CDR2 FQGNSA. The trim removed 5 bases at V and 5 bases at J, leaving 5 bases unmatched. The CDR3, as DNA: TGTGCCAGCAGCCTTGGGACAGTCAATGAAAAACTGTTTTTT. Amino acid sequence: CASSLGTVNEKLFF. Looking up the rest from reference TRBV7-2 and TRBJ1-4 gives the full variable domain: GAGVSQSPSNKVTEKGKDVELRCDPISGHTALYWYRQSLGQGLEFLIYFQGNSAPDKSGLPSDRFSAERTGGSVSTLTIQRTQQEDSAVYLCASSLGTVNEKLFFGSGTQLSVL.

The chain employs TRBV11-2 and TRBJ2-5, with 16 positions matching TRBD2. V lost 4 bases and J lost 5; bases outside the gene matches: 7. CDR1 SGHAT and CDR2 FQNNGV come from the germline V gene. The CDR3 is made up of 17 amino acids. CDR3 sequence (DNA): TGTGCCAGCAGCTCGGGACTAGCGGGGGGGCCAGGGGAGACCCAGTACTTC. It codes for CASSSGLAGGPGETQYF.

The chain uses TRBV5-1 and TRBJ1-1, with TRBD1 matching 8 bases. Germline V gene lookup returns CDR1 SGHRS and CDR2 YFSETQ. V lost 4 bases, J lost 5 bases, and 7 bases stayed unmatched. This CDR3 contains 14 residues. The CDR3 loop reads CASSGRTGRTEAFF. For the CDR3, the DNA is TGCGCCAGCAGCGGGAGGACAGGGAGGACTGAAGCTTTCTTT.

The chain links TRBV4-2 to TRBJ2-5; TRBD1 might be the D (5 bases). The V and J ends lost 2 bases and 5 bases respectively, with 12 bases between them. This CDR3 has 14 residues. Germline CDR1 LGHNA, CDR2 YNFKEQ. CDR3: CASSQPGQGETQYF. The CDR3, as DNA: TGTGCCAGCAGCCAACCCGGGCAGGGTGAGACCCAGTACTTC.

CDR3 residues: CASTIQRWGRSTDTQYF. The CDR3 DNA is TGTGCCAGCACTATTCAAAGATGGGGGCGCAGCACAGATACGCAGTATTTT. This chain links TRBV7-9 with TRBJ2-3; maybe TRBD1 (6 bases). The germline gives CDR1 SEHNR, CDR2 FQNEAQ (reference sequence). There are 17 residues in the CDR3. V was clipped by 7 bases and J by 0 bases, with 20 bases between them. The full variable domain, with the rest looked up from reference TRBV7-9 and TRBJ2-3, is DTGVSQNPRHKITKRGQNVTFRCDPISEHNRLYWYRQTLGQGPEFLTYFQNEAQLEKSRLLSDRFSAERPKGSFSTLEIQRTEQGDSAMYLCASTIQRWGRSTDTQYFGPGTRLTVL.